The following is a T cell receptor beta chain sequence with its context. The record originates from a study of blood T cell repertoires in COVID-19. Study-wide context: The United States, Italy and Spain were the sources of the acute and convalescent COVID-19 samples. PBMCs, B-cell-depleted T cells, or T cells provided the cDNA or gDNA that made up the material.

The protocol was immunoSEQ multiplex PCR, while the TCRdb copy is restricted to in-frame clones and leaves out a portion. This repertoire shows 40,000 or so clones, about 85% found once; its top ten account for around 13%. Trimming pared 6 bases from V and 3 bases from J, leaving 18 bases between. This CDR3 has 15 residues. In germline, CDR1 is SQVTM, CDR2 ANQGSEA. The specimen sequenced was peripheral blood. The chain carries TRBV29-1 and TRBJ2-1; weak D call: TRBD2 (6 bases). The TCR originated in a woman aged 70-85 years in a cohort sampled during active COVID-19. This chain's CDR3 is CSVGDLREDYNEQFF. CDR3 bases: TGCAGCGTGGGGGACCTCAGGGAGGACTACAATGAGCAGTTCTTC.